A single sample is the source of the 29 T cell receptor beta chains below, sequenced in a study of CD8+CD57+ T cells in acquired aplastic anemia. CD8+CD57+ cell expansion had been shown by flow cytometry in patients chosen for sequencing. TCR beta VDJ combinations and CDR3 sequences were profiled from genomic DNA. TCRdb reprocessed the reads via MiXCR and lists one record per CDR3 protein. Of 450,000 to 600,000 distinct CDR3 sequences listed, around a third are singletons. The sample taken for sequencing was sorted CD4+, CD8+, or CD8+CD57+ T cells (not recorded which) from PBMCs. The receptors here all came from a human donor with aplastic anemia.

The chain combines TRBV12-3 or TRBV12-4 with TRBJ1-1, with D uncertain. CDR3 length: 14 amino acids. The germline V and J ends were trimmed by 6 bases and 4 bases, with 15 bases remaining between them. CDR3 coding DNA: TGTGCCAGCAGCTTCGGGGTCTTGAGCACTGAAGCTTTCTTT. Translated, it gives CASSFGVLSTEAFF.

The J gene is TRBJ1-4, the V gene TRBV19; no reliable D call. Between the trimmed V and J ends, which lost 4 bases and 12 bases, there was a span of 18 bases. This CDR3 comprises 14 residues. The germline V gene has CDR1 LNHDA and CDR2 SQIVND (reference sequence). The CDR3 DNA reads TGTGCCAGTAGTAAAGGCGTCAACAGCCCTGAACTGTTTTTT. Its translation is CASSKGVNSPELFF.

In the case of this clonotype: This may come from a read error, since a much larger clone is one base off. This chain uses TRBV7-2 with TRBJ1-4; D uncertain. Germline V gives CDR1 SGHTA, CDR2 FQGNSA. Trimming removed 8 bases from V and 12 bases from J, with 19 bases in between. CDR3 length: 13 residues. The CDR3 DNA is TGTGCCAGCGGATCAGCATCGGGAGAAGAACTGTTTTTT. Translated, it gives CASGSASGEELFF.

This clonotype occurred many times. The rearrangement joins TRBV2 to TRBJ2-3; D gene ambiguous. CDR1 SNHLY and CDR2 FYNNEI come from the germline V gene. The CDR3 covers 13 residues. Trimming took 3 bases from V and 4 from J, leaving 8 bases between them. In nucleotides, the CDR3 is TGTGCCAGCAGTGATGGAGTTTCAGATACGCAGTATTTT. The encoded protein is CASSDGVSDTQYF.

This clonotype has a count of ten or more. The genes are TRBV2 and TRBJ1-1; D remains ambiguous. This CDR3 is 10 amino acids long. Germline CDR1 reads SNHLY; CDR2 reads FYNNEI. V was pared by 3 bases and J by 13 bases, with 9 bases between. Here the CDR3 reads CASSDLNGFF. The CDR3 DNA follows: TGTGCCAGCAGTGACCTGAATGGTTTCTTT. The full variable domain, in which reference TRBV2 and TRBJ1-1 provide the parts outside the CDR3, is EPEVTQTPSHQVTQMGQEVILRCVPISNHLYFYWYRQILGQKVEFLVSFYNNEISEKSEIFDDQFSVERPDGSNFTLKIRSTKLEDSAMYFCASSDLNGFFGQGTRLTVV.

This clonotype has ten or more counts. The rearrangement links TRBV7-3 to TRBJ1-2, with D perhaps TRBD1 (6 bases). Trimming took 8 bases from V and 5 from J, leaving 15 bases between them. Per germline, CDR1 SGHTA and CDR2 FQGTGA. The CDR3 covers 13 residues. The CDR3 nucleotides read TGTGCCAGCGGGCGCGAGGGGGGTTATGGCTACACCTTC. Translating gives CASGREGGYGYTF.

Many counts were recorded for this clonotype. The chain joins TRBV20-1 to TRBJ2-7; a possible D gene is TRBD2 (5 bases). CDR3 length equals 14 residues. From germline, CDR1 is DFQATT and CDR2 SNEGSKA (reference sequence). The V end was cut by 0 bases, the J end by 2 bases, with 11 bases between. CDR3 in amino acids: CSARDAGDPYEQYF. The CDR3 DNA reads TGCAGTGCTAGAGATGCGGGTGACCCCTACGAGCAGTACTTC.

On this clonotype: A much larger clone differs from this one at a single base, so this may be a read error. V and J are TRBV20-1 and TRBJ2-3, with D maybe TRBD2 (6 bases). This CDR3 spans 14 amino acids. Per the germline V gene, CDR1 is DFQATT and CDR2 is SNEGSKA (reference sequence). The CDR3 DNA is TGCAGTGCTAGGTGGGGGGTACTAACAGGTACGCAGTATTTT. It translates to CSARWGVLTGTQYF.

In this sample, this clonotype turned up many times. J is TRBJ1-6 and V is TRBV14; D ambiguous. This CDR3 has 14 amino acids. Trimming cost V 8 bases and J 8 bases, with 16 bases left between them. Germline V CDR1 and CDR2: SGHDN, FVKESK. CDR3 in amino acids: CASSAILGYSPLHF. In nucleotides, the CDR3 is TGTGCCAGCTCCGCCATTCTGGGGTATTCACCCCTCCACTTT. Using reference TRBV14 and TRBJ1-6 for the parts outside the CDR3, the full variable domain is EAGVTQFPSHSVIEKGQTVTLRCDPISGHDNLYWYRRVMGKEIKFLLHFVKESKQDESGMPNNRFLAERTGGTYSTLKVQPAELEDSGVYFCASSAILGYSPLHFGNGTRLTVT.

This clonotype was found many times. The V call is TRBV29-1, the J call TRBJ2-3; 11 positions agree with TRBD1. The CDR3 extends over 14 amino acids. V trimming: 5 bases; J trimming: 4 bases; junction bases outside the gene matches: 5. Germline V lookup: CDR1 SQVTM, CDR2 ANQGSEA. CDR3 amino acids: CSVFWTGGPDTQYF. CDR3 nucleotides: TGCAGCGTTTTTTGGACAGGGGGCCCAGATACGCAGTATTTT.

V and J are TRBV18 and TRBJ1-5, with D hard to call. Trimming stripped 2 bases from V and 1 base from J, with 6 bases between. The CDR3 sequence is 14 residues long. Germline V lookup: CDR1 KGHSH, CDR2 LQKENI. As DNA, the CDR3 is TGTGCCAGCTCACCATTTGACAGCAATCAGCCCCAGCATTTT. As protein: CASSPFDSNQPQHF. The complete variable domain, with remaining parts taken from reference TRBV18 and TRBJ1-5, reads NAGVMQNPRHLVRRRGQEARLRCSPMKGHSHVYWYRQLPEEGLKFMVYLQKENIIDESGMPKERFSAEFPKEGPSILRIQQVVRGDSAAYFCASSPFDSNQPQHFGDGTRLSIL.

A note on this clonotype: This may arise from a read error, as a much more abundant clone is one base away. The genes are TRBV20-1 and TRBJ2-7, with TRBD1 matching 9 bases. CDR3 length: 13 residues. The germline CDR1 and CDR2 sequences are DFQATT and SNEGSKA (reference sequence). Trimming removed 3 bases from V and 3 bases from J; junction bases left unmatched: 3. The CDR3 DNA is TGCAGTGCTAGCCGGGACAGGGACTACGAGCAGTACTTC. This translates into CSASRDRDYEQYF.

In its sample, this clonotype was seen many times. The chain uses TRBV19 and TRBJ1-5; 10 bases agree with TRBD1. Germline CDR1 is LNHDA and CDR2 is SQIVND (reference sequence). With V trimmed by 5 bases and J by 0 bases, 1 base remained unmatched. The CDR3 consists of 15 residues. The CDR3 coding sequence is TGTGCCAGTAGTGACAGGGGGCATAGCAATCAGCCCCAGCATTTT. Translation gives CASSDRGHSNQPQHF.

This clonotype has ten or more counts. V usage is TRBV12-3 or TRBV12-4 and J usage is TRBJ1-2; 7 bases fit TRBD1. V lost 6 bases, J lost 7 bases, and 5 bases stayed unmatched. The CDR3 sequence is 12 residues long. CDR3 sequence reads: CASSQRQGGYTF. DNA for the CDR3: TGTGCCAGCAGCCAGAGACAGGGTGGCTACACCTTC.

The chain combines TRBV11-2 with TRBJ2-2, with D possibly matching TRBD1 (5 bases). Germline values: CDR1 SGHAT, CDR2 FQNNGV. This CDR3 contains 15 residues. V was pared by 10 bases and J by 6 bases, with 21 bases between. The CDR3 here is CAIKAGKDSAGELFF. In nucleotides, the CDR3 is TGTGCCATCAAGGCAGGGAAAGATTCCGCCGGGGAGCTGTTTTTT. The full variable domain, completed using reference TRBV11-2 and TRBJ2-2, is EAGVAQSPRYKIIEKRQSVAFWCNPISGHATLYWYQQILGQGPKLLIQFQNNGVVDDSQLPKDRFSAERLKGVDSTLKIQPAKLEDSAVYLCAIKAGKDSAGELFFGEGSRLTVL.

The gene calls are TRBV11-2 and TRBJ1-6; no reliable D call. V was clipped by 0 bases and J by 7 bases, with 10 bases between them. Germline V gene lookup returns CDR1 SGHAT and CDR2 FQNNGV. There are 15 residues in the CDR3. The CDR3 reads CASSLDSGVNSPLHF. The CDR3 region has the DNA TGTGCCAGCAGCTTAGATAGTGGGGTCAATTCACCCCTCCACTTT.

This clonotype was recorded only once. This chain uses TRBV6-2 or TRBV6-3 with TRBJ1-2; 7 positions match TRBD1. The V gene end was trimmed by 11 bases and the J gene end by 0 bases; junction bases not matched to a gene: 12. CDR3 length equals 15 residues. The germline CDR1 and CDR2 sequences are MNHEY and SVGEGT. The CDR3 region is CARTSGTAANYGYTF. The CDR3 coding sequence is TGTGCCCGCACCTCGGGGACAGCGGCTAACTATGGCTACACCTTC.

This clonotype came up a few times. The V call is TRBV20-1, the J call TRBJ2-5; no clear D. Germline V gene data show CDR1 as DFQATT and CDR2 as SNEGSKA (reference sequence). The CDR3 runs 12 residues. Trimming stripped 6 bases from V and 2 bases from J, with 10 bases between. CDR3 region: CSARTDQETQYF. CDR3 nucleotides: TGCAGTGCGAGAACAGATCAAGAGACCCAGTACTTC.

In its sample, this clonotype was seen many times. V and J are TRBV29-1 and TRBJ1-1, with 10 positions matching TRBD1. Germline lookup yields CDR1 SQVTM and CDR2 ANQGSEA. The length of the CDR3 is 14 residues. V lost 6 bases, J lost 6 bases, and 10 bases stayed unmatched. The CDR3 reads CSVTRDRGGPEAFF. In nucleotides, the CDR3 is TGCAGCGTCACCCGGGACAGGGGTGGCCCTGAAGCTTTCTTT.

The gene calls are TRBV5-4 and TRBJ2-7; D might be TRBD2 (5 bases). CDR1 and CDR2 (germline): SGHNT, YYREEE (reference sequence). This CDR3 region has 14 residues. V lost 5 bases to trimming and J lost 5 bases, with 17 bases between them. The CDR3: CASRFRSEGDEQYF. The CDR3 bases are TGTGCCAGCAGGTTCCGAAGTGAGGGCGACGAGCAGTACTTC.

The chain employs TRBV25-1 and TRBJ2-7, with 8 bases aligning to TRBD2. There are 19 residues in the CDR3. CDR1 and CDR2 from the germline V gene are MGHDK and SYGVNS. With 5 bases clipped from V and 4 bases from J, the junction kept 22 bases outside the gene matches. CDR3 loop: CASSPPKGGLAGDPYEQYF. The CDR3 region has the DNA TGTGCCAGCAGTCCCCCTAAGGGAGGACTAGCAGGGGATCCGTACGAGCAGTACTTC.

This clonotype showed up many times. CDR3 nucleotide sequence: TGTGCCAGCAGCTTAGATCGGGTTAGTCGAGGAAACACCATATATTTT. Protein sequence: CASSLDRVSRGNTIYF. V is TRBV7-6 and J is TRBJ1-3; D is undetermined. Deletions cut 1 base from V and 4 bases from J, with 14 bases between. This CDR3 comprises 16 residues. Germline CDR1 reads SGHVS; CDR2 reads FNYEAQ.

The sample holds a few counts of this clonotype. This chain connects TRBV24-1 to TRBJ2-3; D ambiguous. V was pared by 2 bases and J by 1 base, with 18 bases between. Looked up from germline, CDR1 is KGHDR and CDR2 is SFDVKD. The CDR3 spans 18 residues. The CDR3 DNA reads TGTGCCACCAGTGATTCTTCAGTATCCTTTTCGGGCACAGATACGCAGTATTTT. It encodes CATSDSSVSFSGTDTQYF.

At least ten counts were recorded for this clonotype. The junction departs from germline at one end; a sequencing error may be responsible. The rearrangement uses TRBV7-7 and TRBJ2-5; D unclear. The length of the CDR3 is 14 residues. Germline V lookup: CDR1 SSHAT, CDR2 FNYEAQ (reference sequence). The CDR3 region is CASSLNGVGETQYF. For the CDR3, the DNA is TGTGCTAGCAGCTTGAATGGGGTGGGAGAGACCCAGTACTTC. Together with reference TRBV7-7 and TRBJ2-5, the CDR3 gives the full variable domain: GAGVSQSPRYKVTKRGQDVTLRCDPISSHATLYWYQQALGQGPEFLTYFNYEAQPDKSGLPSDRFSAERPEGSISTLTIQRTEQRDSAMYRCASSLNGVGETQYFGPGTRLLVL.

The chain's CDR3 is CASTSGSRFHF. The CDR3, as DNA: TGTGCCAGCACTTCTGGCTCCCGCTTCCACTTT. The chain links TRBV2 to TRBJ1-6; no reliable D call. V was pared by 7 bases and J by 17 bases, with 15 bases between. The germline gives CDR1 SNHLY, CDR2 FYNNEI. The CDR3 totals 11 residues.

On this clonotype itself: A junction boundary mismatches the germline segment, possibly from a read error. The chain is built from TRBV20-1 and TRBJ2-1, with 9 bases matching TRBD1. CDR1 DFQATT and CDR2 SNEGSKA come from the germline V gene (reference sequence). The CDR3 is made up of 15 amino acids. The CDR3 bases are TGCAGTGCTAGATTTTTACAGGGGGCTTTAGATGAGCAGTCCTTC. Translated, it gives CSARFLQGALDEQSF.

The rearrangement joins TRBV11-1 to TRBJ1-2; 7 bases fit TRBD1. The CDR3 runs 16 residues. Germline CDR1 is SGHAT and CDR2 is FQDESV (reference sequence). Trimming at V came to 5 bases and at J to 1 base, leaving 10 bases not matched to a gene. CDR3 bases: TGTGCCAGCAGCGACGGGACAGCGTTCGATAACTATGGCTACACCTTC. This gives the protein CASSDGTAFDNYGYTF.

This clonotype was observed at least ten times. This rearrangement joins TRBV29-1 to TRBJ1-5; TRBD1 agrees at 7 bases. The CDR3 has 15 residues. Germline V lookup: CDR1 SQVTM, CDR2 ANQGSEA. After removal of 4 bases from V and 2 bases from J, the junction contained 8 bases not matched to a gene. The CDR3 is CSVATGAMGNQPQHF. DNA for the CDR3: TGCAGCGTTGCCACAGGGGCCATGGGCAATCAGCCCCAGCATTTT.

This clonotype was observed a single time. The rearrangement joins TRBV7-3 to TRBJ1-1, with TRBD1 matching 7 bases. CDR3 size: 16 residues. From germline, CDR1 is SGHTA and CDR2 FQGTGA. Unmatched junction bases numbered 9, after V lost 5 bases and J lost 0 bases. CDR3 sequence (DNA): TGTGCCAGCAGCCTATCGGGACAGCTAATGAACACTGAAGCTTTCTTT. The encoded protein is CASSLSGQLMNTEAFF.